Each of the 11 T cell receptor beta chains below was sequenced from the same sample in a study of T cells after yellow fever vaccination (dated by TCRdb to the late 2010s). Library method: 5' RACE. The reads were generated on an Illumina NovaSeq 6000. TCRdb cleaned the public reads at Q25 with fastp, built clones with MiXCR and kept in-frame beta chains. Entries are consolidated by CDR3 protein sequence, retaining the most common genes and DNA. Recorded for this sample are about 310,000 distinct CDR3 sequences; approximately 3.9% of them occurred a single time. About 25% of the sample comes from the top ten. What this sample's treatment or condition label stands for: live attenuated yellow fever vaccine strain. The sequenced sample was PBMCs, obtained on the day of the yellow fever booster vaccination. The receptors were sampled from a man younger than 35 who received the YFV17D yellow fever vaccine.

Many counts were recorded for this clonotype. The CDR3 nucleotides read TGTGCCAGCAGCGTAATGGGGGTTGGGACAGATACGCAGTATTTT. Protein product: CASSVMGVGTDTQYF. The chain has TRBV9 and TRBJ2-3; D may be TRBD1 or TRBD2 (5 bases each). The germline gives CDR1 SGDLS, CDR2 YYNGEE. There are 15 residues in the CDR3. V shed 1 base and J shed 3 bases, with 12 bases lying between them.

This clonotype was detected ten times or more. CDR3 loop: CASSLDPSSYEQYV. CDR3 bases: TGCGCCAGCAGCTTGGATCCGAGCTCCTACGAGCAGTACGTC. The chain is built from TRBV5-1 and TRBJ2-7; D unclear. CDR1 and CDR2 from the germline V gene are SGHRS and YFSETQ. CDR3 length: 14 amino acids. The V gene lost 0 bases and the J gene lost 0 bases, with 7 bases spanning the gap.

This clonotype was detected only a few times. This chain connects TRBV30 to TRBJ2-5, with 7 bases aligning to TRBD2. J gave up 7 bases and V 2 bases, and 10 bases lay outside the gene matches. The CDR3 is 14 residues long. Per germline, CDR1 GTSNPN and CDR2 SVGIG (reference sequence). CDR3 region: CAWSPGGGRGTQYF. DNA of the CDR3: TGTGCCTGGAGTCCTGGCGGGGGTAGGGGGACCCAGTACTTC.

The V and J genes are TRBV4-2 and TRBJ1-3, with 7 bases fitting TRBD1. CDR1 is LGHNA, CDR2 YNFKEQ, per germline. This CDR3 has 15 residues. Trimming took 0 bases from V and 6 from J; bases not matched to a gene: 5. CDR3 sequence: CASSQEGTDENTIYF. CDR3 DNA sequence: TGTGCCAGCAGCCAAGAAGGGACAGACGAAAACACCATATATTTT.

This clonotype has only a few counts. J is TRBJ2-1 and V is TRBV29-1; D not resolved. There are 13 residues in the CDR3. Per germline, CDR1 SQVTM and CDR2 ANQGSEA. With 7 bases removed from V and 9 bases from J, the gap between germline ends came to 19 bases. The CDR3 DNA reads as TGCAGCGCGACGGGCACAAGCTGGGGTGAGCAGTTCTTC. This encodes CSATGTSWGEQFF.

This clonotype was counted a few times. This rearrangement joins TRBV20-1 to TRBJ1-6, with D unclear. The CDR3 is 14 residues long. V lost 1 base to trimming and J lost 5 bases, with 9 bases between them. Germline-derived CDR1 and CDR2 are DFQATT and SNEGSKA (reference sequence). Here the CDR3 reads CSARVGGDNSPLHF. The DNA of the CDR3 is TGCAGTGCTAGAGTCGGTGGGGATAATTCACCCCTCCACTTT.

This clonotype was found a few times. The chain is built from TRBV19 and TRBJ1-2; weak D call: TRBD1 (5 bases). Germline-derived CDR1 and CDR2 are LNHDA and SQIVND (reference sequence). V lost 5 bases and J 4 bases, leaving 17 bases between the germline ends. The CDR3 covers 15 residues. CDR3 sequence: CASSRLSGPLYGYTF. The CDR3 coding sequence is TGTGCCAGTAGTCGACTGTCGGGACCGCTCTATGGCTACACCTTC.

This clonotype was counted at least ten times. The chain is built from TRBV5-6 and TRBJ2-1, with 8 bases matching TRBD2. Germline CDR1 and CDR2: SGHDT and YYEEEE. The CDR3 consists of 15 residues. V lost 1 base, J lost 7 bases, and 7 bases stayed unmatched. The CDR3 DNA reads as TGTGCCAGCAGCTTGTCCCCGGGGGGGCATAATGAGCAGTTCTTC. Translating it yields CASSLSPGGHNEQFF.

A few counts support this clonotype. The chain is built from TRBV6-2 or TRBV6-3 and TRBJ2-7; 7 bases match TRBD1. V dropped 6 bases and J dropped 4; count of bases not matched to a gene: 3. This CDR3 is built from 12 residues. The V gene's germline CDR1 is MNHEY and CDR2 SVGEGT. The CDR3 sequence is CASSWDRYEQYV. CDR3 sequence (DNA): TGTGCCAGCAGCTGGGACAGATACGAGCAGTACGTC.

The rearrangement joins TRBV20-1 to TRBJ1-1, with no clear D. This CDR3 contains 13 residues. Trimming stripped 5 bases from V and 5 bases from J, with 15 bases between. CDR1 and CDR2 from the germline V gene are DFQATT and SNEGSKA (reference sequence). For the CDR3, the DNA is TGCAGTGCTGGACGGACTCTGGGAACTGAAGCTTTCTTT. As protein: CSAGRTLGTEAFF.

There are many counts of this clonotype. V is TRBV6-5 and J is TRBJ2-1, with TRBD1 matching 7 bases. Looked up from germline, CDR1 is MNHEY and CDR2 is SVGAGI. V lost 0 bases and J lost 8; bases outside the gene matches: 13. The CDR3 is 17 residues long. The CDR3, as DNA: TGTGCCAGCAGTTACTCCCCCGAGACAGGGTTGATCGATGAGCAGTTCTTC. Amino acid sequence: CASSYSPETGLIDEQFF.